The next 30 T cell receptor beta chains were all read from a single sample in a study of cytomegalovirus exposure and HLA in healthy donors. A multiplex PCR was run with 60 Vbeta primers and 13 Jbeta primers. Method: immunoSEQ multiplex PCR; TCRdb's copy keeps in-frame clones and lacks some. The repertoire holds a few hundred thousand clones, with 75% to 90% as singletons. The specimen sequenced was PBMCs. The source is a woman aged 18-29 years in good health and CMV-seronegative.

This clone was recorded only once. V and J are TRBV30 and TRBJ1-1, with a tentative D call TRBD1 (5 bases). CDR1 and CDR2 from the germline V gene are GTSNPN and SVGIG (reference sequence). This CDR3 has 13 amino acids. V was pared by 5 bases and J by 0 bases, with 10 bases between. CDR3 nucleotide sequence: TGTGCCTGGGACAGAAACATGAACACTGAAGCTTTCTTT. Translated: CAWDRNMNTEAFF.

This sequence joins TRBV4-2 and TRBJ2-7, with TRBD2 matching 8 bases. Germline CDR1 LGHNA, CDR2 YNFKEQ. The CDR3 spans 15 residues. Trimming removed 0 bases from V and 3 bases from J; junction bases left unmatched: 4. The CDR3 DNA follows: TGTGCCAGCAGCCAAGAGGGACTAGATTTCTACGAGCAGTACTTC. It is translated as CASSQEGLDFYEQYF.

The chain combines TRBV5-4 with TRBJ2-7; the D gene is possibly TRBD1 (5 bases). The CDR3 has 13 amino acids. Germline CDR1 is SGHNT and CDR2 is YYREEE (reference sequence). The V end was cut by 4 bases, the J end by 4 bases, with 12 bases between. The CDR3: CASSHYRTYEQYF. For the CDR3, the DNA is TGTGCCAGCAGCCATTACAGGACGTACGAGCAGTACTTC.

The chain's CDR3 is CASSEYPNIQYF. CDR3 nucleotides: TGTGCCAGCAGTGAATATCCGAACATTCAGTACTTC. The chain is built from TRBV25-1 and TRBJ2-4; D remains unclear. This CDR3 is built from 12 residues. Per the germline V gene, CDR1 is MGHDK and CDR2 is SYGVNS. The ends were cut back, 0 bases at V and 7 bases at J, with 4 bases in the middle.

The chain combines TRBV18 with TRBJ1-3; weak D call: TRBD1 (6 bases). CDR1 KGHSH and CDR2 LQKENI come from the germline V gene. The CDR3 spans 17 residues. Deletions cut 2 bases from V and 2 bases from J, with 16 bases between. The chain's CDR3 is CASSPWGSGDPGNTIYF. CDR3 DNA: TGTGCCAGCTCACCATGGGGGTCAGGGGACCCTGGAAACACCATATATTTT.

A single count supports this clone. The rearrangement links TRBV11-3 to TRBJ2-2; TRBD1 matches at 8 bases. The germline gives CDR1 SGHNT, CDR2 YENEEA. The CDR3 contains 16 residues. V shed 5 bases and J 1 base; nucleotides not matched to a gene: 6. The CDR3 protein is CASSLGQGWNTGELFF. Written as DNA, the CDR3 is TGTGCCAGCAGCCTAGGACAGGGCTGGAACACCGGGGAGCTGTTTTTT.

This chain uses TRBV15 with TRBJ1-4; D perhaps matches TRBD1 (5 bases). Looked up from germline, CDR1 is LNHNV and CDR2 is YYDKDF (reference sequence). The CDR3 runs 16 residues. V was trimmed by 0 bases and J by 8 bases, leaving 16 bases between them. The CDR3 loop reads CATSRDPRRQGEKLFF. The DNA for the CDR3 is TGTGCCACCAGCAGAGATCCGAGAAGGCAGGGAGAAAAACTGTTTTTT.

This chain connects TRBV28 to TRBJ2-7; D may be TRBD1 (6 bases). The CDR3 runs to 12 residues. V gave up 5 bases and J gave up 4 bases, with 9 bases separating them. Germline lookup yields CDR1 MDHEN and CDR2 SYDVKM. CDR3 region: CASSQTGYEQYF. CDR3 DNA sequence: TGTGCCAGCAGTCAGACAGGATACGAGCAGTACTTC.

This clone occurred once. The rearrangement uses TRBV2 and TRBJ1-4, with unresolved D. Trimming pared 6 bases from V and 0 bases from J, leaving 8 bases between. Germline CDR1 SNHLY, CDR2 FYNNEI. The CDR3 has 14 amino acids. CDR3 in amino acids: CASREQTTNEKLFF. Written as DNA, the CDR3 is TGTGCCAGCAGGGAACAAACAACTAATGAAAAACTGTTTTTT.

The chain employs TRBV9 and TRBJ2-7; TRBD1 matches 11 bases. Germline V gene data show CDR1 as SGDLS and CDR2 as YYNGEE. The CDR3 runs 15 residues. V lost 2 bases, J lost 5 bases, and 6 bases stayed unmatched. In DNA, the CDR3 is TGTGCCAGCAGCGTCACCGGGACAGGGGGACACGAGCAGTACTTC. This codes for CASSVTGTGGHEQYF.

The CDR3 DNA is TGTGCCAGCAGTTCGTCGACAGTTGGACGGGAGACCCAGTACTTC. Encoded protein: CASSSSTVGRETQYF. The gene calls are TRBV28 and TRBJ2-5, with D maybe TRBD1 (5 bases). This CDR3 spans 15 amino acids. Deletions cut 4 bases from V and 5 bases from J, with 17 bases between. Germline V CDR1 and CDR2: MDHEN, SYDVKM.

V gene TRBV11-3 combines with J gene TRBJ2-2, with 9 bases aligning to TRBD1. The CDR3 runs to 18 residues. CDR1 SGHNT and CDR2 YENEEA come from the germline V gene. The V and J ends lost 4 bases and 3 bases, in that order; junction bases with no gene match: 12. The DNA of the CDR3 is TGTGCCAGCAGCTCCCGGGACAGGGCTCGGTCGGACACCGGGGAGCTGTTTTTT. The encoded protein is CASSSRDRARSDTGELFF.

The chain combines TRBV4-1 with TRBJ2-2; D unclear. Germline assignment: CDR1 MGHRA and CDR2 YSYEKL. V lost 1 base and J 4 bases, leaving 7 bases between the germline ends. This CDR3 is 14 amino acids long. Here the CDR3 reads CASSQVPSTGELFF. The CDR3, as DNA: TGCGCCAGCAGCCAAGTTCCGTCCACCGGGGAGCTGTTTTTT.

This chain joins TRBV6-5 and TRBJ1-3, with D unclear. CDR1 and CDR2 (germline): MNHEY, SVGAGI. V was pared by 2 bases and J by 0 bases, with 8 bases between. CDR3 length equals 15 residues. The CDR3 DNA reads TGTGCCAGCAGTTACATGGGGAGCTCTGGAAACACCATATATTTT. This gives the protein CASSYMGSSGNTIYF.

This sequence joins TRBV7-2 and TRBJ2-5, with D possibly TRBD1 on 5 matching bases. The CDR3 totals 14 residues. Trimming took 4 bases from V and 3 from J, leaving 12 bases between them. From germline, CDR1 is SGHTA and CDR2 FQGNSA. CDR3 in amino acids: CASSSDRAKETQYF. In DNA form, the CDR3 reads TGTGCCAGCAGCTCCGACAGAGCCAAAGAGACCCAGTACTTC.

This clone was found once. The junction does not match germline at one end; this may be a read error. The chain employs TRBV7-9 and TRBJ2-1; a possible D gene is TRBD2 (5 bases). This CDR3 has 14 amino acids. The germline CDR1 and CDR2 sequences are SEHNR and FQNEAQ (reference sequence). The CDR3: CASSNPGNQNERFF. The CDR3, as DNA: TGTGCCAGCAGCAACCCCGGGAATCAGAATGAGCGGTTCTTC.

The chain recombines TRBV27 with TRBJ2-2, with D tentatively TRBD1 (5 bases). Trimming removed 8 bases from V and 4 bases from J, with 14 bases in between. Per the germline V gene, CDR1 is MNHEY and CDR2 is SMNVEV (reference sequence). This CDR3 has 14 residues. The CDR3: CASLPQGITGELFF. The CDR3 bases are TGTGCCAGCCTCCCCCAGGGAATCACCGGGGAGCTGTTTTTT.

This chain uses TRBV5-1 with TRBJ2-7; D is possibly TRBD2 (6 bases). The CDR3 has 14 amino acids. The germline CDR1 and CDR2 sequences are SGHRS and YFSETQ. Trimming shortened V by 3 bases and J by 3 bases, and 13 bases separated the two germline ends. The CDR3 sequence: CASSSTGGSYEQYF. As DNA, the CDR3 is TGCGCCAGCAGCTCCACCGGGGGAAGCTACGAGCAGTACTTC.

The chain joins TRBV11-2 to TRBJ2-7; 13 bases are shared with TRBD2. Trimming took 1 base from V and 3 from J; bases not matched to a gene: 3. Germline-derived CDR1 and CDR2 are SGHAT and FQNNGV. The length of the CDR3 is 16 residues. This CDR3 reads CASSLGGLAGFYEQYF. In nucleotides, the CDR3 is TGTGCCAGCAGCTTAGGGGGACTAGCGGGGTTCTACGAGCAGTACTTC.

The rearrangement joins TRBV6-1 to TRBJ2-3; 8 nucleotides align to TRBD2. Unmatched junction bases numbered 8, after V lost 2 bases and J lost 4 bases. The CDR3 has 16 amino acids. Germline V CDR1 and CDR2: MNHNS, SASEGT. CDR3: CASSEHRGGLSDTQYF. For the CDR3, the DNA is TGTGCCAGCAGTGAACACCGGGGGGGCCTGTCAGATACGCAGTATTTT.

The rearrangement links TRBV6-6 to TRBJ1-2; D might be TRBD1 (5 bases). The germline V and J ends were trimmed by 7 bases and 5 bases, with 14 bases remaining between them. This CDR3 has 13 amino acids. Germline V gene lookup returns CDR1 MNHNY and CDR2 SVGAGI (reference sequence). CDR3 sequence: CASTSRGRYGYTF. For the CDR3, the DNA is TGTGCCAGCACCTCAAGGGGAAGGTATGGCTACACCTTC.

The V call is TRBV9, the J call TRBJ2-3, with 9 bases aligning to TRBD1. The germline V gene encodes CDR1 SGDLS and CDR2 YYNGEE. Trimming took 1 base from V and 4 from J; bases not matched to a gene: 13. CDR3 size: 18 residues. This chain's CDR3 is CASSVRSPRDRVADTQYF. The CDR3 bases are TGTGCCAGCAGCGTACGTAGCCCCCGGGACAGGGTCGCAGATACGCAGTATTTT.

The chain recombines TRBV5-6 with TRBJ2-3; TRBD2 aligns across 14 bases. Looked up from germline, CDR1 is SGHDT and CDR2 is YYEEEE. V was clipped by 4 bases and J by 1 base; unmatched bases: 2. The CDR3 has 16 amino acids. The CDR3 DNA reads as TGTGCCAGCAGCACGGGACTAGCGGGAGGCACAGATACGCAGTATTTT. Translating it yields CASSTGLAGGTDTQYF.

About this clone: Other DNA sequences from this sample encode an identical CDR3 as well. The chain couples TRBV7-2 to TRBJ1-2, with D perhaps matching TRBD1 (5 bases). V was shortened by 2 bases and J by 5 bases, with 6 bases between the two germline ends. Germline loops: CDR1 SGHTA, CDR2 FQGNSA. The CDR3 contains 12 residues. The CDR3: CASSLQGYGYTF. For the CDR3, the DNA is TGTGCCAGCAGCTTACAGGGTTATGGCTACACCTTC.

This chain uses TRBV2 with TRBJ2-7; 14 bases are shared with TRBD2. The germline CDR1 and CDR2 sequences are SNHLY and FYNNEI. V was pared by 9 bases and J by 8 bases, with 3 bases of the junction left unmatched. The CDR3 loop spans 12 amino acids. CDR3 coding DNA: TGTGCCAGAGGGACTAGCGGGAGCCAGCAGTACTTC. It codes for CARGTSGSQQYF.

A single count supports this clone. The CDR3 loop is CASSSSRADTQYF. As DNA, the CDR3 is TGTGCCAGCAGCTCCTCCCGAGCAGATACGCAGTATTTT. This chain links TRBV5-4 with TRBJ2-3; D is uncertain. The CDR3 totals 13 residues. Germline V gene data show CDR1 as SGHNT and CDR2 as YYREEE (reference sequence). The V end was cut by 3 bases, the J end by 4 bases, with 9 bases between.

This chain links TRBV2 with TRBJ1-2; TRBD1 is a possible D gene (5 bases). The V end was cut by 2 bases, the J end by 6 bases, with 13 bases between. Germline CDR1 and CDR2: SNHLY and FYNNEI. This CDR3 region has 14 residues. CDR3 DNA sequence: TGTGCCAGCAGTGAATTCGTCAGGGTTGATGGCTACACCTTC. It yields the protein CASSEFVRVDGYTF.

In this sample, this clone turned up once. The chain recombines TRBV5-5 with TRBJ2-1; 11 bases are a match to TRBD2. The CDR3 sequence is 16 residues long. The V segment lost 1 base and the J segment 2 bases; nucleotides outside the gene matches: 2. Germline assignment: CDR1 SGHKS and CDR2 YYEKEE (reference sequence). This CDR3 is CASSLFSGGAYNEQFF. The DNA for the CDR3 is TGTGCCAGCAGCTTGTTTAGCGGGGGGGCCTACAATGAGCAGTTCTTC.

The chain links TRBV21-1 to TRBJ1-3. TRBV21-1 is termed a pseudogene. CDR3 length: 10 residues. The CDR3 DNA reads TGTGCCAGCAGCAGAATGGGGGGATATTTT. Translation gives CASSRMGGYF.

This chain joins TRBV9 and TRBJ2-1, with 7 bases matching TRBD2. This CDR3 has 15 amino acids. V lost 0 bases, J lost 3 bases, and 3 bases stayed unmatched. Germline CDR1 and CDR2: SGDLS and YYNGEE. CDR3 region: CASSVATSIYNEQFF. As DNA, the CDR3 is TGTGCCAGCAGCGTAGCGACTAGCATCTACAATGAGCAGTTCTTC.